These T cell receptor beta chains were read from a single sample in a study of cytomegalovirus exposure and HLA in healthy donors. Measured with immunoSEQ multiplex PCR; TCRdb has only the in-frame clones, and not every one. Of 170,000 or so clones in the sample, around 80% are singletons; the top ten hold under 0.75%. Sequenced: PBMCs. Every receptor here comes from a woman aged 35 to 49 in good health and CMV-seronegative. Each CDR3 is given without its conserved first and last residue.

V	J	CDR3
TRBV5-4	TRBJ1-4	ASSHDRGQEKLF
TRBV7-9	TRBJ2-5	ASSLFTVNQETQY
TRBV7-2	TRBJ1-2	ASSFGRGGRSGYT
TRBV11-1	TRBJ1-6	ASSPDRGSSPLH
TRBV7-6	TRBJ1-5	ASSLETYSNQPQH
TRBV19	TRBJ1-4	ASSVTTVARLF
TRBV30	TRBJ1-1	AWGLNTEAF
TRBV6-5	TRBJ2-7	ASSATSGGANEQY
TRBV7-9	TRBJ1-4	ASSVSREKLF
TRBV1	TRBJ1-3	TSSQIGRGSGNTIY
TRBV6-4	TRBJ1-4	ASSQGAANEKLF
TRBV4-2	TRBJ2-5	ASSQQPTGYPETQY
TRBV27	TRBJ1-2	ASSLEYRTYYGYT
TRBV6-5	TRBJ2-1	ASNSDTTNEQF
TRBV7-2	TRBJ2-2	ASSLVGNNGELF
TRBV4-1	TRBJ2-4	ASTRGGLDPKNIQY
TRBV5-4	TRBJ2-3	ASSLATGGAQGTQY
TRBV16	TRBJ2-7	ASSKEDSPYEQY
TRBV10-3	TRBJ1-1	AISDRGWGGTEAF
TRBV5-4	TRBJ1-6	ASSLAGQSLH
TRBV18	TRBJ2-7	ASSPGTGDYEQY
TRBV18	TRBJ2-1	ASSLLAGGSYNEQF
TRBV9	TRBJ2-7	ASSVGGGRVYEQY
TRBV6-1	TRBJ1-5	ASSEDGGRQPQH